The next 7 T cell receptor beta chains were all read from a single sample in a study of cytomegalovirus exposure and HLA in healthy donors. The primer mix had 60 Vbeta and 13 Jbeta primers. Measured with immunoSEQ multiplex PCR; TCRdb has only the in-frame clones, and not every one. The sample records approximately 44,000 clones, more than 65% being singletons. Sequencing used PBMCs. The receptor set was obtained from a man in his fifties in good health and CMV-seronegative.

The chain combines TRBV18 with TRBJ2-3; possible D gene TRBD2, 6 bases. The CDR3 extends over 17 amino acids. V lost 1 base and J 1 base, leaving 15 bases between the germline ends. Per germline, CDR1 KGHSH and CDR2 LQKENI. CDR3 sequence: CASSPRWGELGTDTQYF. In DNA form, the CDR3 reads TGTGCCAGCTCACCACGCTGGGGGGAGTTGGGCACAGATACGCAGTATTTT.

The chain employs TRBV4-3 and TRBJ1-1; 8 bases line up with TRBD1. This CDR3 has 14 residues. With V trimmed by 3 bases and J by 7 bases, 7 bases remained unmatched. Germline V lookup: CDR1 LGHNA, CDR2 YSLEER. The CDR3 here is CASSHQGAPGEAFF. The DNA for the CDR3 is TGCGCCAGCAGCCATCAGGGGGCGCCGGGTGAAGCTTTCTTT.

The CDR3 reads CASRSRETQYF. CDR3 in DNA: TGCGCCAGCAGGAGCCGGGAGACCCAGTACTTC. This rearrangement joins TRBV10-2 to TRBJ2-5; D is ambiguous. Germline V gene lookup returns CDR1 WSHSY and CDR2 SAAADI. The V end lost 6 bases, the J end lost 5 bases, and 7 bases lay between the germline ends. This CDR3 is built from 11 residues.

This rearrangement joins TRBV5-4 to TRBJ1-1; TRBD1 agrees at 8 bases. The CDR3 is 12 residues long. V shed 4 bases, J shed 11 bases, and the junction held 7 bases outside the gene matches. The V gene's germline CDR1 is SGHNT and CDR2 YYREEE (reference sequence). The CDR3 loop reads CASSPVQGDAFF. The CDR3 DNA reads TGTGCCAGCAGCCCGGTACAGGGGGACGCTTTCTTT. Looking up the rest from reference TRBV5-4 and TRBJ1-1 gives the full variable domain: ETGVTQSPTHLIKTRGQQVTLRCSSQSGHNTVSWYQQALGQGPQFIFQYYREEENGRGNFPPRFSGLQFPNYSSELNVNALELDDSALYLCASSPVQGDAFFGQGTRLTVV.

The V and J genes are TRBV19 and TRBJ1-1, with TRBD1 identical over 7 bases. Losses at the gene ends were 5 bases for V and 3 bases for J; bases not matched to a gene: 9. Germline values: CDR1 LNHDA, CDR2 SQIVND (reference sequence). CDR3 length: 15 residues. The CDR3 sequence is CASSATATGDTEAFF. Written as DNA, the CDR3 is TGTGCCAGTAGTGCGACGGCCACAGGGGACACTGAAGCTTTCTTT.

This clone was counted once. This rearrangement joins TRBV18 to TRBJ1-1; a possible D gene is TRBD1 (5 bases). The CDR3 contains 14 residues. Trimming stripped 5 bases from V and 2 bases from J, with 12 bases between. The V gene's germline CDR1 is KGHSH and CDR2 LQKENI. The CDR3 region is CASSGDSTNTEAFF. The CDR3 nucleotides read TGTGCCAGCTCAGGCGACAGTACTAACACTGAAGCTTTCTTT.

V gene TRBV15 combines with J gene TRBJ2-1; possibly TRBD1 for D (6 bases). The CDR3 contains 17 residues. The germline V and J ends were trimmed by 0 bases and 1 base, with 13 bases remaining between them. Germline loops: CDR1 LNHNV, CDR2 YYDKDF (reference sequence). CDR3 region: CATSRDQAGASYNEQFF. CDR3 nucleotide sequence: TGTGCCACCAGCAGAGATCAGGCAGGGGCATCCTACAATGAGCAGTTCTTC.